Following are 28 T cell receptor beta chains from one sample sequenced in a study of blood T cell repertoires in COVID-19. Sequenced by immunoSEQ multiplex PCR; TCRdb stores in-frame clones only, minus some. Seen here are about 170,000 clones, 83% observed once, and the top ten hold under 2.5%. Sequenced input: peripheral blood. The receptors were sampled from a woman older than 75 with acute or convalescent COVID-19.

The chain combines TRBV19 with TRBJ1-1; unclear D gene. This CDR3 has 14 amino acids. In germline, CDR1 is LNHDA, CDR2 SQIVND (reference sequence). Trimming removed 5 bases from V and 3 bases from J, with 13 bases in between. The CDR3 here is CASSSGVWDTEAFF. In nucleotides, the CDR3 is TGTGCCAGTAGTTCCGGGGTTTGGGACACTGAAGCTTTCTTT.

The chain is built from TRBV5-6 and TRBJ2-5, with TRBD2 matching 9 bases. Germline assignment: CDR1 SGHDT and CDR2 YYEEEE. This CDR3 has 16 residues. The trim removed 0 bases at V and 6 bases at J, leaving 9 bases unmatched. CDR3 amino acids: CASSLAGGGAMKTQYF. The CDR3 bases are TGTGCCAGCAGCTTGGCCGGCGGGGGGGCGATGAAGACCCAGTACTTC.

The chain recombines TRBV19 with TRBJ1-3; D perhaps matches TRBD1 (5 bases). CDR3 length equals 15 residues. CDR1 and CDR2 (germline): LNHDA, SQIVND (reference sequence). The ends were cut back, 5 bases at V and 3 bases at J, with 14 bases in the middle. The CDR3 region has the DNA TGTGCCAGTAGTGAAGGAAGGACAAATGGAAACACCATATATTTT. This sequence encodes CASSEGRTNGNTIYF. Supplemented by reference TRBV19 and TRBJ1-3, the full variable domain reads DGGITQSPKYLFRKEGQNVTLSCEQNLNHDAMYWYRQDPGQGLRLIYYSQIVNDFQKGDIAEGYSVSREKKESFPLTVTSAQKNPTAFYLCASSEGRTNGNTIYFGEGSWLTVV.

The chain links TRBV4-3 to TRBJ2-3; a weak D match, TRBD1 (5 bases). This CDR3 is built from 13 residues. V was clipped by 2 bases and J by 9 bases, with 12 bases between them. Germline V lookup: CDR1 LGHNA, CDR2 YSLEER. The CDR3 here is CASSQFRAHTQYF. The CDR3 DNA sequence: TGCGCCAGCAGCCAATTCAGGGCCCACACGCAGTATTTT.

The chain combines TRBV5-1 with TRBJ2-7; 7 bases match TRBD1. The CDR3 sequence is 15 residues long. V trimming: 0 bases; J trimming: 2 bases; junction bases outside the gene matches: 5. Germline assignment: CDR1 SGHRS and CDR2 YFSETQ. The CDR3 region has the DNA TGCGCCAGCAGCTTGGACAGGGGTTGGACCTACGAGCAGTACTTC. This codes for CASSLDRGWTYEQYF.

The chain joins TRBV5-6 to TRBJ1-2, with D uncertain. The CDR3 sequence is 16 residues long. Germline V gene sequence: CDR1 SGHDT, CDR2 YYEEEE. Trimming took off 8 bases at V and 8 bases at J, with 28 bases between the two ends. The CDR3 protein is CASSSSFGRQVGGYTF. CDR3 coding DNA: TGTGCCAGTTCCAGCAGCTTCGGTCGGCAGGTGGGCGGCTACACCTTC.

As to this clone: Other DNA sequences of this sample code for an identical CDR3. CDR3 protein: CASSQSYEQYF. For the CDR3, the DNA is TGTGCCAGCAGTCAATCCTACGAGCAGTACTTC. This chain links TRBV6-2 or TRBV6-3 with TRBJ2-7; no definite D call. The V end was cut by 5 bases, the J end by 1 base, with 3 bases between. This CDR3 region has 11 residues. Germline loops: CDR1 MNHEY, CDR2 SVGEGT.

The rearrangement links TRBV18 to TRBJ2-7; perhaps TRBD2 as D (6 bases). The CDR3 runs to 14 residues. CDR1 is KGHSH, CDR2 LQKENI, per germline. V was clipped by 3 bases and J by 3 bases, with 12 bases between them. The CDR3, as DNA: TGTGCCAGCTCACCGGGTAGCGGTATCTACGAGCAGTACTTC. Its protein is CASSPGSGIYEQYF.

CDR3 sequence: CASSPQGAANEKLFF. CDR3 in DNA: TGTGCCAGCTCACCACAGGGGGCGGCTAATGAAAAACTGTTTTTT. V usage is TRBV18 and J usage is TRBJ1-4; 7 bases are a match to TRBD1. Germline loops: CDR1 KGHSH, CDR2 LQKENI. The length of the CDR3 is 15 residues. V shed 1 base and J 3 bases; nucleotides not matched to a gene: 2.

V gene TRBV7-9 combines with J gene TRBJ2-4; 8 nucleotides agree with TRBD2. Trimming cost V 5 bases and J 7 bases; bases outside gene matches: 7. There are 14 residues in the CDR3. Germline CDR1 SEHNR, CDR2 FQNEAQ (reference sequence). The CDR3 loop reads CASSKGREGNIQYF. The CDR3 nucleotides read TGTGCCAGCAGCAAGGGACGGGAGGGTAACATTCAGTACTTC.

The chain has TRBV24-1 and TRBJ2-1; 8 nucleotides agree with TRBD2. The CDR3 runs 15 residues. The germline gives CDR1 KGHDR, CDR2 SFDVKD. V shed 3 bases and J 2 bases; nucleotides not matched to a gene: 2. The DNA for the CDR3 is TGTGCCACCAGTGATAGCGGGAGTCCCTACAATGAGCAGTTCTTC. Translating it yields CATSDSGSPYNEQFF.

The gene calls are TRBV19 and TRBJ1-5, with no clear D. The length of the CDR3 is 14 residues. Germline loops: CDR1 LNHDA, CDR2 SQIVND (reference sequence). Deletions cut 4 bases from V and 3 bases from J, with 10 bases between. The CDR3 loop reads CASSNQETNQPQHF. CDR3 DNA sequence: TGTGCCAGTAGTAACCAGGAAACCAATCAGCCCCAGCATTTT.

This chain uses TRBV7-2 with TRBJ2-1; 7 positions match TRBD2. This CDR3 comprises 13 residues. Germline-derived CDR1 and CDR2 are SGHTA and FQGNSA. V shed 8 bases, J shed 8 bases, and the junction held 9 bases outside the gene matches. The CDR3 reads CASAPPGGHEQFF. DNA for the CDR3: TGTGCCAGCGCGCCGCCGGGAGGACATGAGCAGTTCTTC.

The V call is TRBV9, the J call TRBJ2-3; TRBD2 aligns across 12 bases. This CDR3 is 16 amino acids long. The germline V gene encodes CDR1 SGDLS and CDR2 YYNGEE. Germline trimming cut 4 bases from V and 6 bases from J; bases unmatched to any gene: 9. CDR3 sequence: CASSPRLAGAGDTQYF. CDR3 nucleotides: TGTGCCAGCAGCCCACGACTAGCGGGAGCGGGGGATACGCAGTATTTT.

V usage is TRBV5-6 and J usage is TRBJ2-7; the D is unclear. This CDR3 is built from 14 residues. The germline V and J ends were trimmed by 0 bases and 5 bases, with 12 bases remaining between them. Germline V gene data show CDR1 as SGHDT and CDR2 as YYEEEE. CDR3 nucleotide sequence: TGTGCCAGCAGCTTGGGTCGTGTAGCCCACGAGCAGTACTTC. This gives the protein CASSLGRVAHEQYF.

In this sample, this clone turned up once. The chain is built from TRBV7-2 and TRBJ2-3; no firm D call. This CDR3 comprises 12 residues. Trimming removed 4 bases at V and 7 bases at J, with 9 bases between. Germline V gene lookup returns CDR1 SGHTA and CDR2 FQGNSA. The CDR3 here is CASSSPRNTQYF. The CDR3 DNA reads TGTGCCAGCAGCTCACCGCGAAATACGCAGTATTTT.

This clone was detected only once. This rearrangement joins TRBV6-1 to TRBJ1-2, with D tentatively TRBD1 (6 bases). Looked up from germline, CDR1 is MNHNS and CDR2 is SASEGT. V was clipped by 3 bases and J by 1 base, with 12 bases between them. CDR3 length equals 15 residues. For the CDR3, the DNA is TGTGCCAGCAGTGAGGGGGCTAGTTATAACTATGGCTACACCTTC. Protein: CASSEGASYNYGYTF.

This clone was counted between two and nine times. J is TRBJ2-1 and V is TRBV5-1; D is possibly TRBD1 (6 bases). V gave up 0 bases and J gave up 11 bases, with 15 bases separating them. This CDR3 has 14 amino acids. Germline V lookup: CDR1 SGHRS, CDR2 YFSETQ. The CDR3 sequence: CASSLGGDNTKQFF. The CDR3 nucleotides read TGCGCCAGCAGCTTGGGTGGGGACAACACTAAGCAGTTCTTC. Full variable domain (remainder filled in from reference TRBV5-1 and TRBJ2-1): KAGVTQTPRYLIKTRGQQVTLSCSPISGHRSVSWYQQTPGQGLQFLFEYFSETQRNKGNFPGRFSGRQFSNSRSEMNVSTLELGDSALYLCASSLGGDNTKQFFGPGTRLTVL.

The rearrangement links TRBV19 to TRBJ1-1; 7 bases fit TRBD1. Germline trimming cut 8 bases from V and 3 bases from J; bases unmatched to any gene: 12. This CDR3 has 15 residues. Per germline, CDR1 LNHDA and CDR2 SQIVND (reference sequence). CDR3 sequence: CASGQEGELYTEAFF. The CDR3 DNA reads TGTGCCAGTGGACAGGAGGGTGAGCTTTACACTGAAGCTTTCTTT.

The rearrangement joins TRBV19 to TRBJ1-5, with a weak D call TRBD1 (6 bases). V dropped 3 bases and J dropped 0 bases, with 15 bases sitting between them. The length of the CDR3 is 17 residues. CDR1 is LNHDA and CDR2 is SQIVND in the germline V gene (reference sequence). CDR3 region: CASSILLPQGSNQPQHF. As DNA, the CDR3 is TGTGCCAGTAGTATCCTCCTCCCACAGGGTAGCAATCAGCCCCAGCATTTT.

The CDR3 DNA is TGTGCCACCAGTGATGGGGGCCTGGGCGGGGAGCAGTTCTTC. It yields the protein CATSDGGLGGEQFF. The V gene is TRBV24-1, the J gene TRBJ2-1, with a possible D match to TRBD1 (6 bases). The CDR3 is 14 residues long. Per germline, CDR1 KGHDR and CDR2 SFDVKD. Trimming pared 3 bases from V and 10 bases from J, leaving 15 bases between.

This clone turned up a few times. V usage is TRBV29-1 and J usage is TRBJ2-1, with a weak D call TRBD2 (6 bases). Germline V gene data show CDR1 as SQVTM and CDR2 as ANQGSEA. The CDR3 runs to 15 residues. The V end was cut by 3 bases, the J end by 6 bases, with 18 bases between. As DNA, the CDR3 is TGCAGCGTTGATTTTAGGGGACTCGAAGGCAATGAGCAGTTCTTC. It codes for CSVDFRGLEGNEQFF.

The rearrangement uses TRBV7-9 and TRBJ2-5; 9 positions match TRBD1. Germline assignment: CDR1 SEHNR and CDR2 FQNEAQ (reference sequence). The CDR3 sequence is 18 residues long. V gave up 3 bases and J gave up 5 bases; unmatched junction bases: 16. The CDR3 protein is CASSFPRSGTGSWETQYF. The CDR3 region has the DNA TGTGCCAGCAGCTTTCCACGGTCGGGGACAGGGAGTTGGGAGACCCAGTACTTC.

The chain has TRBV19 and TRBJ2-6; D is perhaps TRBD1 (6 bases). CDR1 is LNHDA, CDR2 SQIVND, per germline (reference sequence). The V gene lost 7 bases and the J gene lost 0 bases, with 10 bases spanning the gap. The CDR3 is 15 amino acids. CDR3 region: CASIPDSSGANVLTF. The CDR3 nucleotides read TGTGCCAGTATCCCGGACAGCTCTGGGGCCAACGTCCTGACTTTC.

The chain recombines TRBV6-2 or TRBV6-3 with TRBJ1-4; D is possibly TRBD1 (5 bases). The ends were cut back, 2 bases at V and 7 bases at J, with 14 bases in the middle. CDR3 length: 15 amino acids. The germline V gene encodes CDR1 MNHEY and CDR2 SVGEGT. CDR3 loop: CASSYNAGLVEKLFF. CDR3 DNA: TGTGCCAGCAGTTACAACGCGGGACTGGTTGAAAAACTGTTTTTT.

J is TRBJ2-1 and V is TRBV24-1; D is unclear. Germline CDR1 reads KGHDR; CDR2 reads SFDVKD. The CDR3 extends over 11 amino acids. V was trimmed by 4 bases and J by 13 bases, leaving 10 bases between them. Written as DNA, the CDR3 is TGTGCCACCAGTGACCAGACATCCCAGTTCTTC. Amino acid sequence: CATSDQTSQFF.

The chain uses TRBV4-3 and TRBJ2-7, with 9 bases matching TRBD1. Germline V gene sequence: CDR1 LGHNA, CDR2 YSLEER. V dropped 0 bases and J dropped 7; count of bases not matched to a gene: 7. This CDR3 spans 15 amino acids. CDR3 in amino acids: CASSQDRRTGAEQYF. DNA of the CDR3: TGCGCCAGCAGCCAAGATCGAAGGACAGGGGCAGAGCAGTACTTC.

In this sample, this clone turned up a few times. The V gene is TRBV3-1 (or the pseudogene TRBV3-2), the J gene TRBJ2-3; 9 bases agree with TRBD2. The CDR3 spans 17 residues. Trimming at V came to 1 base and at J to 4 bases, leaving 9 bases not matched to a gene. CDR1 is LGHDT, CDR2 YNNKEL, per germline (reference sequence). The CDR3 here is CASSQGSLAGWSDTQYF. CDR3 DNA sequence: TGTGCCAGCAGCCAAGGGTCGCTAGCGGGATGGTCAGATACGCAGTATTTT.